The present T cell receptor (beta chain) was sequenced within a study of T cell changes during pregnancy in multiple sclerosis. Method: immunoSEQ multiplex PCR; TCRdb's copy keeps in-frame clones and lacks some. This sample has about 47,000 clones, with more than 85% found just once. This TCR was sampled from a female donor with multiple sclerosis, enrolled in a pregnancy study. Material: peripheral blood, obtained in the third trimester of pregnancy.

The CDR3 region is CASSRQLYGYTF. CDR3 coding DNA: TGTGCCAGCAGCCGACAGCTCTATGGCTACACCTTC. The chain joins TRBV21-1 to TRBJ1-2; the DNA was not compared with TRBD1, the D call given in the table. TRBV21-1 is given as a pseudogene. This CDR3 is built from 12 residues.